This TCR beta chain stems from a study of cytomegalovirus exposure and HLA in healthy donors. Primers included in the PCR were 60 Vbeta and 13 Jbeta primers. The protocol was immunoSEQ multiplex PCR, while the TCRdb copy is restricted to in-frame clones and leaves out a portion. The table shows 35,000 to 55,000 clones, with around three quarters occurring only once. Germline V gene lookup returns CDR1 SEHNR and CDR2 FQNEAQ (reference sequence). The CDR3 spans 15 residues. Whole-study results and caveats: The authors later found most CMV-associated TCR beta chains appeared HLA-restricted. An analysis was carried out later, and it reportedly showed fewer N-insertions in an Asian-associated ancestry cluster than the approximately 700-donor mean.

With regard to this clone: The antigen remains unidentified. One end of the junction does not line up with germline, which may come from a read error.

Material: PBMCs. The receptor was isolated from a man aged 25 to 40 in good health and CMV-seronegative. The V gene is TRBV7-9, the J gene TRBJ2-7; possibly TRBD2 for D (7 bases). CDR3 region: CSSSYAGGASYEQYF. In DNA form, the CDR3 reads TGTTCCAGCAGTTATGCTGGGGGGGCGAGCTACGAGCAGTACTTC.